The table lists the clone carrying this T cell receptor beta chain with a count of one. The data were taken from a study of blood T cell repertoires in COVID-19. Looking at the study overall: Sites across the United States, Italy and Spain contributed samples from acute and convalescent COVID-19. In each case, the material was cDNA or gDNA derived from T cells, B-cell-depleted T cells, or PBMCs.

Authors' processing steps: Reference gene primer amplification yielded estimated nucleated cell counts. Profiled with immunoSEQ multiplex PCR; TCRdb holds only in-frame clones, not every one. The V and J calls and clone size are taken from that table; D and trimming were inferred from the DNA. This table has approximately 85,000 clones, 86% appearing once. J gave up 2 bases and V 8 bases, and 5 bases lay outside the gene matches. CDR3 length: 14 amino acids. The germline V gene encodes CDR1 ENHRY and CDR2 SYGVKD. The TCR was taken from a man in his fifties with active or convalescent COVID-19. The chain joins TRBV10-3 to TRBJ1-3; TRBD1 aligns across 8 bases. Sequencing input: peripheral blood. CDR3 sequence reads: CAIGPDRAGNTIYF. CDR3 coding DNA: TGTGCCATCGGCCCGGACAGGGCTGGAAACACCATATATTTT.